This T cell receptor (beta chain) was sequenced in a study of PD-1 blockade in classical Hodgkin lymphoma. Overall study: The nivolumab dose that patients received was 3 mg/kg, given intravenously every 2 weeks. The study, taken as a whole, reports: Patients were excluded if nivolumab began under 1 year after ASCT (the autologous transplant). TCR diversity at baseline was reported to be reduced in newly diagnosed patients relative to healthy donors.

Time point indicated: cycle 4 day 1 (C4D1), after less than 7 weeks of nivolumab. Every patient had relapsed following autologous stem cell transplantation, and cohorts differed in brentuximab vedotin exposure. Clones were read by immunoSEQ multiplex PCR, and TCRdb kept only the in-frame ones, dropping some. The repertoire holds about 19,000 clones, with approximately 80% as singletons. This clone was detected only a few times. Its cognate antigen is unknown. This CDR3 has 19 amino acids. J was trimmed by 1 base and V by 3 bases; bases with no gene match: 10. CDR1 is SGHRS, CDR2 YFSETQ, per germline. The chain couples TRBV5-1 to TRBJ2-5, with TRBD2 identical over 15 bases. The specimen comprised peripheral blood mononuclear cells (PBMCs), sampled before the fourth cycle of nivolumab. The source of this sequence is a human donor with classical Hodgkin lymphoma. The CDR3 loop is CASSSNPGLAGGTQETQYF. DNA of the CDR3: TGCGCCAGCAGCTCAAACCCGGGACTAGCGGGAGGTACCCAAGAGACCCAGTACTTC.